The text below deals with one T cell receptor beta chain. The sample comes from a study of neoadjuvant nivolumab and ipilimumab in lung cancer. The V end was cut by 3 bases, the J end by 3 bases, with 9 bases between. In germline, CDR1 is MNHNS, CDR2 SASEGT. The CDR3 is made up of 15 amino acids. Using immunoSEQ multiplex PCR, the repertoire was profiled, and TCRdb retains in-frame clones only, with some absent. Altogether fewer than 35,000 clones are present, 90% being singletons, with the ten largest covering around 5%. The chain joins TRBV6-1 to TRBJ1-6; D is unclear. Sample: peripheral blood, taken after neoadjuvant nivolumab, alone or with ipilimumab, at or shortly before surgery. This TCR derives from an adult with non-small cell lung cancer. CDR3 nucleotide sequence: TGTGCCAGCAGTGACAACAGCCACTATAATTCACCCCTCCACTTT. Translated: CASSDNSHYNSPLHF.